Listed below are T cell receptor beta chains from one sample, sequenced in a study of T cells in Graves' hyperthyroidism and ophthalmopathy. MiXCR, applied by TCRdb to the multiplex PCR reads, yields one record per CDR3 protein. Of 600,000 to 650,000 distinct CDR3 sequences listed, 15% to 20% were seen once; the top ten hold less than 4.5%. The sample consisted of blood. The receptors were sampled from a woman aged 25 to 39 with Graves' hyperthyroidism. Each CDR3 is given with its conserved first and last residue. The order of the fields is V gene, D gene, clone size, J gene, CDR3 DNA, CDR3 protein. D genes are given only for firm matches. A row's size may be missing; if present it is once, few, many or a size class.

TRBV4-1	TRBD2	few	TRBJ2-7	TGCGCCAGCAGCCAAGTCCGGACTAGCGGGAGCCCCTACGAGCAGTACTTC	CASSQVRTSGSPYEQYF
TRBV4-3	TRBD2	few	TRBJ2-3	TGCGCCAGCAGCCAAGATGGTAGCGGGTTCTACCCAGATACGCAGTATTTT	CASSQDGSGFYPDTQYF
TRBV6-4	-	-	TRBJ2-1	TGTGCCAGCAGCCCCCTCAAGGAGAATCTCCACCCCTACAATGAGCAGTTCTTC	CASSPLKENLHPYNEQFF
TRBV6-5	-	-	TRBJ1-2	TGTGCCAGCAGTTCAGACTGGAACTATGGCTACACCTTC	CASSSDWNYGYTF
TRBV6-2/TRBV6-3	TRBD2	once	TRBJ2-5	TGTGCCAGCAGTTACCGAAGAAGGAGCGGGAGGGGAAAAGAGACCCAGTACTTC	CASSYRRRSGRGKETQYF
TRBV6-1	TRBD1	many	TRBJ1-2	TGTGCCAGCAGTGAAACGGGGGACAGGGATGGCTACACCTTC	CASSETGDRDGYTF
TRBV18	TRBD1	few	TRBJ2-3	TGTGCCAGCTCACCACGGTCGGGACAGGGGGTTACAGATACGCAGTATTTT	CASSPRSGQGVTDTQYF
TRBV7-2	TRBD2	few	TRBJ2-1	TGTGCCAGCAGCTTAGGGCTAGCGGGAGTGGGGCAGTTCTTC	CASSLGLAGVGQFF
TRBV20-1	-	many	TRBJ2-5	TGCAGTGCTAGTCCGGACTCGGGGGAGACCCAGTACTTC	CSASPDSGETQYF
TRBV2	TRBD1	few	TRBJ2-2	TGTGCCAGCAGTCCGGGACAGGGGGCGAACACCGGGGAGCTGTTTTTT	CASSPGQGANTGELFF